The sequence of this T cell receptor beta chain was determined in a study of cytomegalovirus exposure and HLA in healthy donors. Whole-study findings and limits: Later work found most CMV-associated TCR beta chains apparently HLA-restricted.

The CDR3 covers 13 residues. From germline, CDR1 is SGHRS and CDR2 YFSETQ. Trimming shortened V by 5 bases and J by 4 bases, and 12 bases separated the two germline ends. PCR primers comprised 60 Vbeta and 13 Jbeta primers. Profiled with immunoSEQ multiplex PCR; TCRdb holds only in-frame clones, not every one. Among approximately 220,000 clones listed, roughly 80% were seen once. On this clone: Its antigen remains unknown.

The V and J genes are TRBV5-1 and TRBJ2-5, with D tentatively TRBD2 (5 bases). This clonotype originated in a girl aged 2 to 9 in good health and CMV-seronegative. Sequences were obtained from PBMCs. The CDR3 sequence: CASRALALETQYF. The CDR3 bases are TGCGCCAGCAGGGCTCTAGCTCTAGAGACCCAGTACTTC.